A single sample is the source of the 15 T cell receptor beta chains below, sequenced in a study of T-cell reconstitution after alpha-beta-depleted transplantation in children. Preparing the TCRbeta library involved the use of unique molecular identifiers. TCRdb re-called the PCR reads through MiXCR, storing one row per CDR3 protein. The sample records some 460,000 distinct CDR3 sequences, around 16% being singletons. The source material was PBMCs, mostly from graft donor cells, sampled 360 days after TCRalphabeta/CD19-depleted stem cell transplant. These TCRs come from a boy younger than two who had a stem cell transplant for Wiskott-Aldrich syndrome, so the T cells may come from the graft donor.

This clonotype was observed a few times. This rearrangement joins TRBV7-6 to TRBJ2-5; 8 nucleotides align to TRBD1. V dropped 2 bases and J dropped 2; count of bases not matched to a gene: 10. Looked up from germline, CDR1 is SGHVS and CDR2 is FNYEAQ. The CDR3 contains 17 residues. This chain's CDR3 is CASSLPFDRGMQETQYF. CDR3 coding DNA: TGTGCCAGCAGCTTACCTTTCGACAGGGGAATGCAAGAGACCCAGTACTTC.

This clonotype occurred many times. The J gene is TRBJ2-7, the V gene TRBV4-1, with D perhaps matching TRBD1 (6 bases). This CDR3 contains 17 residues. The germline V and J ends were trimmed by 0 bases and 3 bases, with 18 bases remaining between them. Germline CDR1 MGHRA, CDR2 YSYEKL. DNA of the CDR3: TGCGCCAGCAGCCAAGATCCCCGAACAGGGCCTTACTACGAGCAGTACTTC. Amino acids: CASSQDPRTGPYYEQYF.

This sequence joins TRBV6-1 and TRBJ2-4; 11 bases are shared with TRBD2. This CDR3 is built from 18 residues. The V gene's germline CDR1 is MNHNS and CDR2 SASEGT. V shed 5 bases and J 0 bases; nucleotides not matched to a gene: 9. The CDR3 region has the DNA TGTGCCAGCAGTCGTCTAGCGGGAGGCGCGGGAGCCAAAAACATTCAGTACTTC. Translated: CASSRLAGGAGAKNIQYF.

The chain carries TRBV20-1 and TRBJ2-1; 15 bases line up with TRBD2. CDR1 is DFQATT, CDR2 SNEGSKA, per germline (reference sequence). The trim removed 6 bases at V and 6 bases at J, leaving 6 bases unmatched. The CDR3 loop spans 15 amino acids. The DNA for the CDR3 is TGCAGTGCCCCGGGACTAGCGGGAGGTATCAATGAGCAGTTCTTC. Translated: CSAPGLAGGINEQFF.

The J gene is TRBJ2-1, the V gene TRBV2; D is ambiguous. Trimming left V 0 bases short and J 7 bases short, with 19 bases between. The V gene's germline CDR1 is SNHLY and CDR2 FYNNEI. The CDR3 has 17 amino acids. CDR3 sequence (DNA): TGTGCCAGCAGTGAAGCGCTTTGGGTACCGAGGTCTAATGAGCAGTTCTTC. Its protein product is CASSEALWVPRSNEQFF.

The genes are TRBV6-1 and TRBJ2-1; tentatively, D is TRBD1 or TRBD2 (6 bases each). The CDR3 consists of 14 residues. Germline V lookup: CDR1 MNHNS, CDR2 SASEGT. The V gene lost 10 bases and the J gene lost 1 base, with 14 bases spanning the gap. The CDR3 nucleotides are TGTGCCACGCACCAGGGGAGGTCCTACAATGAGCAGTTCTTC. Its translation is CATHQGRSYNEQFF.

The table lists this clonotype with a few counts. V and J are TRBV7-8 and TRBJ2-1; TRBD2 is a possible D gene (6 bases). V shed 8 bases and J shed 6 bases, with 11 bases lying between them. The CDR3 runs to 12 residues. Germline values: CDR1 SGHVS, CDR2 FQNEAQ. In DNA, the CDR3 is TGTGCCAGCGGGGTGGGGGGCAATGAGCAGTTCTTC. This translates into CASGVGGNEQFF.

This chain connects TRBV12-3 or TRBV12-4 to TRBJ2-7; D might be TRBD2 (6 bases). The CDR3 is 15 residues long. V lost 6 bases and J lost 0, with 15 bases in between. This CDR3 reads CASRAGTGFSYEQYF. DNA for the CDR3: TGTGCCAGCAGGGCCGGGACTGGTTTCTCCTACGAGCAGTACTTC.

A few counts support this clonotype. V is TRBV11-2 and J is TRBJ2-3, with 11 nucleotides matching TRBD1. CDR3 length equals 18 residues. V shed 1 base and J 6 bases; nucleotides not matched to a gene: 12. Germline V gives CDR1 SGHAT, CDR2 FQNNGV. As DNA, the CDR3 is TGTGCCAGCAGCTTAGTCCTTCGCGGGGGGACAGGGGGGGATACGCAGTATTTT. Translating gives CASSLVLRGGTGGDTQYF.

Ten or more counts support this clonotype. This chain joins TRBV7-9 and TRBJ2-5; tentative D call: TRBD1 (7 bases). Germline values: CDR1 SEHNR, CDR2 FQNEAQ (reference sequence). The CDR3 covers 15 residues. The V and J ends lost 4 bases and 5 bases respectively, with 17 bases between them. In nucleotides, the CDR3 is TGTGCCAGCAGCTCCAACAGGGGACTGGGGGAGACCCAGTACTTC. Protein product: CASSSNRGLGETQYF.

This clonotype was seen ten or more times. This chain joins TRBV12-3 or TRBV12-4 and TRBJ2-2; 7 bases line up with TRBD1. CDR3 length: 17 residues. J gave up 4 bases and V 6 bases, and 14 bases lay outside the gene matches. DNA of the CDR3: TGTGCCAGCAGCACTGGACACCGGGACAGAAGCACCGGGGAGCTGTTTTTT. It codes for CASSTGHRDRSTGELFF.

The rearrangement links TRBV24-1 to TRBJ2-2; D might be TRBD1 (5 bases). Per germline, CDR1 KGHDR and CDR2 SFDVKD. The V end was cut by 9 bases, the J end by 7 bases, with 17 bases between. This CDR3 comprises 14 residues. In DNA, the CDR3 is TGTGCCACCCAGGCAGGCAGGGCCGGCGGGGAGCTGTTTTTT. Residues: CATQAGRAGGELFF.

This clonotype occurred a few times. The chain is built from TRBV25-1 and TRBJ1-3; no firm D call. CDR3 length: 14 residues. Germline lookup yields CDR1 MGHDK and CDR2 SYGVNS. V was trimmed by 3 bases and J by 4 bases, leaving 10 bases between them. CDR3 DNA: TGTGCCAGCAGTGACGCGGGGTGGGGAAACACCATATATTTT. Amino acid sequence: CASSDAGWGNTIYF.

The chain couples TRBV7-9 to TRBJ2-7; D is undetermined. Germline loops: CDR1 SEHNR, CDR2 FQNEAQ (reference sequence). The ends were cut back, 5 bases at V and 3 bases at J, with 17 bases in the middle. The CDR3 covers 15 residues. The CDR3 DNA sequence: TGTGCCAGCAGCGTCTCCGGTAGGGTTGACTACGAGCAGTACTTC. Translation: CASSVSGRVDYEQYF.

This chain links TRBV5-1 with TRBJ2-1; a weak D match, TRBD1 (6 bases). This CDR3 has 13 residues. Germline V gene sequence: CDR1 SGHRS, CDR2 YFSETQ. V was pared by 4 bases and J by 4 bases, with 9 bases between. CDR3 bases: TGCGCCAGCAGCGGAACAGGGTACAATGAGCAGTTCTTC. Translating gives CASSGTGYNEQFF.